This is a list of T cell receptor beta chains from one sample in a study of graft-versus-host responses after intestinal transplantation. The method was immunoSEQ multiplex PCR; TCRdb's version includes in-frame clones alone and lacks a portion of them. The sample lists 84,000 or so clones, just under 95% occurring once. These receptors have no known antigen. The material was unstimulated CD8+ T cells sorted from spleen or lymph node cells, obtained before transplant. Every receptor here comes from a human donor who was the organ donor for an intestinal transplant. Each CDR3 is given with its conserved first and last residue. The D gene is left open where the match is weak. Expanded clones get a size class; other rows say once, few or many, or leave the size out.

TGTGCCAGCAGCCCTAAGGAAGGGGGAAATCAGCCCCAGCATTTT	CASSPKEGGNQPQHF	NA	TRBV25-1	TRBJ1-5	NA
TGTGCCAGCAGCTTAGTAGTCGGCGGGAACACCGGGGAGCTGTTTTTT	CASSLVVGGNTGELFF	NA	TRBV7-6	TRBJ2-2	NA
TGCGCCAGCAGCCAAGATTTCCCAAGGGGGCACGGGCAGCCCCAGCATTTT	CASSQDFPRGHGQPQHF	TRBD1	TRBV4-3	TRBJ1-5	NA
TGCGCCAGCAGCACACTCCCCCAGGAGGTAACTGGAAACACCATATATTTT	CASSTLPQEVTGNTIYF	NA	TRBV5-1	TRBJ1-3	NA
TGCGCCAGCAGCCCCAGCAGGTCACCGGAGGCCTACGAGCAGTACTTC	CASSPSRSPEAYEQYF	NA	TRBV4-3	TRBJ2-7	NA
TGTGCCAGCGGCCAAGGAGGGGGAGACTTCTATAATTCACCCCTCCACTTT	CASGQGGGDFYNSPLHF	NA	TRBV4-2	TRBJ1-6	NA
TGTGCCAGCAGCGTAGGGGGGACAGGCTACGAGCAGTACTTC	CASSVGGTGYEQYF	TRBD1	TRBV9	TRBJ2-7	NA
TGTGCCAGTAGTACTAGCGGGGGCTCCTACAATGAGCAGTTCTTC	CASSTSGGSYNEQFF	TRBD2	TRBV19	TRBJ2-1	NA
TGTGCCAGCAGCTTGTACGGGAGCCGCCTGGAGACCCAGTACTTC	CASSLYGSRLETQYF	NA	TRBV5-5	TRBJ2-5	NA
TGTGCCAGCAGCTCCCCTCGTACAGATACGCAGTATTTT	CASSSPRTDTQYF	NA	TRBV7-9	TRBJ2-3	NA
TGTGCCATCGATAGCGGTAAGAGCCATGAGCAGTTCTTC	CAIDSGKSHEQFF	NA	TRBV10-3	TRBJ2-1	NA
TGTGCCAGCAGCTACGGGACAGGCCTGGGGGCCAACGTCCTGACTTTC	CASSYGTGLGANVLTF	TRBD1	TRBV5-6	TRBJ2-6	NA
TGCGCCAGCAGCCCGGACGGGGGAGCGGCGGCTTTCTTT	CASSPDGGAAAFF	NA	TRBV5-1	TRBJ1-1	NA
TGTGCCAGCAGCTTAGTCTCCGGGAATGAGCAGTTCTTC	CASSLVSGNEQFF	NA	TRBV11-2	TRBJ2-1	NA
TGTGCCTGGAGTTGGTCCCCTACCTACGAGCAGTACTTC	CAWSWSPTYEQYF	NA	TRBV30	TRBJ2-7	once
TGCGCCAGCAGCTTGCCTAGCGGGGTCCCCTACAATGAGCAGTTCTTC	CASSLPSGVPYNEQFF	TRBD2	TRBV5-1	TRBJ2-1	NA
TGTGCCAGCAGCTTACCCAGGGGGCACTACAATGAGCAGTTCTTC	CASSLPRGHYNEQFF	TRBD1	TRBV7-6	TRBJ2-1	NA
TGTGCCAGCAGCTTAGGATGGTACAGGCGGAGTAATGAAAAACTGTTTTTT	CASSLGWYRRSNEKLFF	NA	TRBV7-8	TRBJ1-4	NA
TGTGCCAGCAGCTTAGCGTACACAGATACGCAGTATTTT	CASSLAYTDTQYF	NA	TRBV11-1	TRBJ2-3	once
TGTGCCAGCAGCGTTTATCCGGGACTAGCGGGGGCGAACACCGGGGAGCTGTTTTTT	CASSVYPGLAGANTGELFF	TRBD2	TRBV9	TRBJ2-2	NA
TGTGCCAGCTCCGGGATCTGGGAGACCCAGTACTTC	CASSGIWETQYF	NA	TRBV11-2	TRBJ2-5	NA
TGTGCCAGCAGCGATCCAGCGGGGGCCCTTAGTTCACCCCTCCACTTT	CASSDPAGALSSPLHF	NA	TRBV27	TRBJ1-6	NA
TGTGCCAGCAGCCCAATCCGGGACAGGGGGCCTTACGAGCAGTACTTC	CASSPIRDRGPYEQYF	TRBD1	TRBV7-2	TRBJ2-7	NA
TGCAGCGTTGTAGGTCAGGGTAATGAAAAACTGTTTTTT	CSVVGQGNEKLFF	NA	TRBV29-1	TRBJ1-4	NA
TGTGCCAGCAGTCTAACTTTCTCTGGGGCCAACGTCCTGACTTTC	CASSLTFSGANVLTF	NA	TRBV6-5	TRBJ2-6	NA
TGCGCCAGCAGCTCCGGACTCAACTACGAGCAGTACTTC	CASSSGLNYEQYF	NA	TRBV5-1	TRBJ2-7	NA
TGTGCCAGCTCACGACAGAGAGGCATTCAGTACTTC	CASSRQRGIQYF	NA	TRBV18	TRBJ2-4	NA
TGTGCCAGCAGCTTAGCCCTAGCGGGAGGGCCTAGGGATTGGAATGAGCAGTTCTTC	CASSLALAGGPRDWNEQFF	TRBD2	TRBV7-8	TRBJ2-1	NA
TGTGCCATCAGTGCAGGACAGGGGACACCTAACTATGGCTACACCTTC	CAISAGQGTPNYGYTF	TRBD1	TRBV10-3	TRBJ1-2	NA
TGTGCCACCAGCAGACCACCTGGTTTGGGAGAGACGATCTACGAGCAGTACTTC	CATSRPPGLGETIYEQYF	NA	TRBV15	TRBJ2-7	NA
TGTGCCAGCAGCTTACCCCCGCACCTAAATGGCTACACCTTC	CASSLPPHLNGYTF	NA	TRBV7-9	TRBJ1-2	NA
TGTGCCAGCAGCCGAATCCGAGGACTAGCGGGGGAAAGGCAAGAGACCCAGTACTTC	CASSRIRGLAGERQETQYF	TRBD2	TRBV4-2	TRBJ2-5	few
TGTGCCAGCAGCGGTACCGGGACAGGGTCGGGTGAGCAGTACTTC	CASSGTGTGSGEQYF	TRBD1	TRBV5-4	TRBJ2-7	NA
TGCGCCAGCAGCCGATACCCCCCCCGGGGGGGCGCCGGGCCCCAGCATTTT	CASSRYPPRGGAGPQHF	NA	TRBV4-1	TRBJ1-5	NA
TGTGCCAGCAGTTTATGGACAGAATCCTACGAGCAGTACTTC	CASSLWTESYEQYF	NA	TRBV28	TRBJ2-7	NA
TGTGCCAGCAGCTTAATCCAGGGGGTAGACTATGGCTACACCTTC	CASSLIQGVDYGYTF	TRBD1	TRBV7-9	TRBJ1-2	once
TGTGCCGCGGGAAATATCTACAATGAGCAGTTCTTC	CAAGNIYNEQFF	NA	TRBV19	TRBJ2-1	NA
TGTGCCAGCAGTTCGCCAGGCGGCACAGATACGCAGTATTTT	CASSSPGGTDTQYF	NA	TRBV27	TRBJ2-3	NA
TGTGCCAGCAGTTCCCGGACAGGAAACTCCTACGAGCAGTACTTC	CASSSRTGNSYEQYF	TRBD1	TRBV28	TRBJ2-7	NA
TGTGCCAGCAGCTTAAACGGGAGGAGGGACGAGCAGTACTTC	CASSLNGRRDEQYF	TRBD2	TRBV7-3	TRBJ2-7	NA
TGTGCCAGCAGCTTAGGTTTCCGGGGTGGGACCGGGGAGCTGTTTTTT	CASSLGFRGGTGELFF	NA	TRBV11-3	TRBJ2-2	NA
TGTGCCAGCGGGTCTCGGGACAGGGGTACCTACGAGCAGTACTTC	CASGSRDRGTYEQYF	TRBD1	TRBV11-3	TRBJ2-7	once
TGTGCCAGCACCTACCGGGGGGGAGCCACTGAAGCTTTCTTT	CASTYRGGATEAFF	NA	TRBV28	TRBJ1-1	NA
TGCGCCAGCAGCCATACTTATACGGGGGAGCAGTTCTTC	CASSHTYTGEQFF	NA	TRBV4-1	TRBJ2-1	NA
TGTGCCAGCAGTATCCCCGCCGGGGGGGCGGCCACCTTC	CASSIPAGGAATF	NA	TRBV28	TRBJ1-2	NA
TGTGCCTGGAGTGTCTCGTCGGGAGCCACCATATATTTT	CAWSVSSGATIYF	NA	TRBV30	TRBJ1-3	once